What follows describes a single TCR beta chain. This clone was seen once. This receptor's antigen is unknown. No clone much larger than this one lies a single base away; base qualities are absent. Using the deep immunoSEQ assay, TCR CDR3 regions were amplified from genomic DNA by multiplex PCR. For each cell subset, the extracted genomic DNA was distributed evenly across all wells of several immunoSEQ 96-well plates, and each plate served as one replicate. For unsorted PBMC, each replicate PCR was loaded with roughly 330 ng genomic DNA, equivalent to 30,000 or so T cell genomes. Ten immunoSEQ deep assay plates were used to sequence unsorted PBMC genomic DNA. Purified libraries were measured with a Qubit 3.0 fluorometer, size-checked on a Bioanalyzer 2100, and measured again with the KAPA Library Quantification kit. Each immunoSEQ 96-well plate was sequenced on its own single-read 150-cycle Illumina NextSeq 550 flow cell. The original methods were these. Because only junctional sequences without quality scores were contained in the immunoSEQ output, filtering matching that applied to full-length reads could not be performed. To assign V/J genes and CDR3, sequences were annotated against IMGT germline references using PyIR, a Python wrapper for IgBLAST v1.9. Reads were filtered out if the reads had weak V/J assignments (E-value above 1e-6), no CDR3, stop codons, out-of-frame junctions, or ambiguous translated residues. A V3J clonotype was defined by an identical inferred V gene, J gene, and CDR3 amino acid sequence. To compute the percentage overlap between repertoires, the number of shared unique clonotypes was divided by the size of the smaller repertoire. Three approaches were used to assess repertoire richness: RTK rarefaction, the Chao1 estimator, and Recon v2.1 estimates of unobserved clonotypes. The clones in this table, taken by TCRdb from immuneACCESS, are in-frame only. Not every clone is retained; where verified, under half of the shortfall comes from an unresolved V gene, and the cause of the rest is unknown. V, J and clone size reflect that table, while D and trimming were determined from the DNA. The table for this sample lists 450,000 to 500,000 clones; around four fifths of them were counted only once. The ten largest make up about 12% of the sample.

The data were taken from a study of shared clonotypes between healthy human individuals (TCRdb year 2020). Regarding the research as a whole: A couple of women and a few men aged 18 to 49 years were included in the cohort. Blood TCR repertoires of five healthy adults were deeply sequenced to estimate repertoire size and the extent of clonotype sharing between individuals. Libraries were prepared and TCR repertoires were sequenced by different laboratories using diverse techniques, in order to increase sequencing depth and limit assay-specific biases. Per donor, leukapheresis produced somewhere between about 0.94 and 10 billion PBMCs.

At the junction V is shortened by 1 base and J by 8 bases, with 11 bases in between. The CDR1 and CDR2 encoded by the germline V gene (reference sequence) are SEHNR and FQNEAQ. CDR3 length: 14 amino acids, cysteine to phenylalanine. Just the 42-base CDR3 DNA is kept, in frame starting at base 1. The donors were healthy, HIV-negative adults with no recently reported acute infections or vaccinations. All donors were Caucasian adults living in Nashville, Tennessee, USA. For unsorted samples, about 90 million PBMCs were counted, and genomic DNA was extracted using the QIAamp DNA Blood Mini kit. Blood was collected by leukapheresis, and PBMCs were isolated by Ficoll-Histopaque density gradient centrifugation and then cryopreserved in liquid nitrogen vapor phase. The investigation overall reported the following: Sampling was limited to blood, and TCR repertoires in tissue likely differ from TCR repertoires in blood. Pairwise subsampling led to the expectation that sequencing depth would affect the degree of clonotype sharing among donors. Because the study included a small number of donors, the genetic and exposure-history diversity represented was limited.

The sequenced sample was PBMCs. This clonotype was obtained from a middle-aged woman in good health. Some clones in this sample may be carry-over from other donors' samples. The chain is encoded by TRBV7-9 joined to TRBJ1-4; the D gene cannot be named for sure. The CDR3 here reads CASSLGQPGEKLFF. The sequenced DNA is TGTGCCAGCAGCTTAGGCCAACCCGGGGAAAAACTGTTTTTT.